Described below is a single TCR beta chain sequence and its context. Its antigen is unknown. The record originates from a study of long-term antiretroviral therapy in people with HIV. All participants with HIV were treated in the United States. Trimming removed 4 bases at V and 3 bases at J, with 19 bases between. The CDR3 loop spans 16 amino acids. Germline V gene sequence: CDR1 SGHDT, CDR2 YYEEEE. Study-wide results and caveats: From the mid-2000s to the late 2010s, blood was obtained, possibly while participants received older ART regimens.

An immunoSEQ assay, version v3.0, was performed at survey level. The protocol was immunoSEQ multiplex PCR, while the TCRdb copy is restricted to in-frame clones and leaves out a portion. The sample carries about 21,000 clones, 84% recorded once. The chain has TRBV5-6 and TRBJ2-5; perhaps D is TRBD1 or TRBD2 (5 bases each). Source: unsorted PBMCs, taken 1.9 years after starting antiretroviral therapy. The sequence derives from a woman aged 50 to 65 with HIV. DNA for the CDR3: TGTGCCAGCAGCCCGAACCTACCCAGGGACGAAGAGACCCAGTACTTC. Protein product: CASSPNLPRDEETQYF.